Shown below are 14 T cell receptor beta chains from a single sample sequenced in a study of T cell changes during pregnancy in multiple sclerosis. Only in-frame clones appear in the TCRdb table, and some are missing; sequencing was by immunoSEQ multiplex PCR. The sample has about 60,000 clones, roughly nine tenths seen once. Sequencing used CD4+ T cells from peripheral blood mononuclear cells, obtained in the first trimester of pregnancy. These TCRs come from a female donor with multiple sclerosis, enrolled in a pregnancy study.

This clone was counted a single time. The genes are TRBV14 and TRBJ1-1; no firm D call. The CDR3 is 13 residues long. Germline loops: CDR1 SGHDN, CDR2 FVKESK. V lost 4 bases and J lost 6, with 12 bases in between. CDR3 amino acids: CASSRVLRSEAFF. The CDR3 DNA reads TGTGCCAGCAGCCGCGTCCTCAGGTCTGAAGCTTTCTTT.

This sequence joins TRBV9 and TRBJ1-2; 7 bases map to TRBD1. Losses at the gene ends were 3 bases for V and 1 base for J; bases not matched to a gene: 24. This CDR3 is 21 amino acids long. Germline CDR1 reads SGDLS; CDR2 reads YYNGEE. In DNA form, the CDR3 reads TGTGCCAGCAGCGCCAGTTGGGGACAGCCCGAAATCCTCTCCAATAACTATGGCTACACCTTC. It yields the protein CASSASWGQPEILSNNYGYTF.

This chain joins TRBV7-9 and TRBJ1-4; D possibly corresponds to TRBD1 (5 bases). Trimming took 6 bases from V and 10 from J, leaving 12 bases between them. From germline, CDR1 is SEHNR and CDR2 FQNEAQ (reference sequence). The CDR3 spans 12 residues. CDR3 nucleotides: TGTGCCAGCAGGGCGGACGGGGGAAAACTGTTTTTT. As protein: CASRADGGKLFF.

The chain recombines TRBV6-5 with TRBJ1-4; maybe TRBD1 (5 bases). Deletions cut 4 bases from V and 0 bases from J, with 12 bases between. In germline, CDR1 is MNHEY, CDR2 SVGAGI. This CDR3 spans 16 amino acids. The CDR3 region is CASSSPRGSTNEKLFF. DNA for the CDR3: TGTGCCAGCAGTTCACCCCGGGGGTCAACTAATGAAAAACTGTTTTTT.

The chain recombines TRBV7-2 with TRBJ2-1, with D possibly TRBD1 on 5 matching bases. The CDR3 has 15 residues. Per germline, CDR1 SGHTA and CDR2 FQGNSA. Trimming stripped 6 bases from V and 0 bases from J, with 12 bases between. CDR3 coding DNA: TGTGCCAGCAGGCAAAGGGGTCTCTCCTACAATGAGCAGTTCTTC. This codes for CASRQRGLSYNEQFF.

This sequence joins TRBV7-3 and TRBJ1-1; 9 nucleotides line up with TRBD1. Unmatched junction bases numbered 5, after V lost 5 bases and J lost 4 bases. The CDR3 runs 14 residues. Germline V gene lookup returns CDR1 SGHTA and CDR2 FQGTGA. The CDR3 nucleotides are TGTGCCAGCAGCCCGGGACAGGGCGGCACTGAAGCTTTCTTT. It encodes CASSPGQGGTEAFF.

The chain has TRBV7-2 and TRBJ2-7, with 11 bases identical to TRBD2. Germline V gene data show CDR1 as SGHTA and CDR2 as FQGNSA. The CDR3 is 14 residues long. V trimming: 5 bases; J trimming: 5 bases; junction bases outside the gene matches: 5. The CDR3: CASSPLAGGHEQYF. CDR3 DNA sequence: TGTGCCAGCAGCCCTTTAGCGGGGGGGCACGAGCAGTACTTC.

The rearrangement links TRBV5-6 to TRBJ2-3; the match to TRBD2 covers 7 bases. The CDR3 sequence is 14 residues long. The junction had 10 bases not matched to a gene; V was cut back by 6 bases and J by 6 bases. Germline CDR1 SGHDT, CDR2 YYEEEE. CDR3 residues: CASTRGEGADTQYF. The CDR3 nucleotides are TGTGCCAGCACTCGGGGGGAGGGAGCGGATACGCAGTATTTT. The full variable domain, completed using reference TRBV5-6 and TRBJ2-3, is DAGVTQSPTHLIKTRGQQVTLRCSPKSGHDTVSWYQQALGQGPQFIFQYYEEEERQRGNFPDRFSGHQFPNYSSELNVNALLLGDSALYLCASTRGEGADTQYFGPGTRLTVL.

The V call is TRBV9, the J call TRBJ2-5, with 12 bases fitting TRBD2. The length of the CDR3 is 14 residues. J gave up 4 bases and V 3 bases, and 1 base lay outside the gene matches. CDR1 SGDLS and CDR2 YYNGEE come from the germline V gene. The CDR3 nucleotides are TGTGCCAGCAGCGCTAGCGGGGGGGGAGAGACCCAGTACTTC. Encoded protein: CASSASGGGETQYF.

The V and J genes are TRBV6-4 and TRBJ1-5, with D perhaps matching TRBD1 (5 bases). V lost 2 bases to trimming and J lost 6 bases, with 17 bases between them. The CDR3 is made up of 16 amino acids. Germline values: CDR1 MRHNA, CDR2 SNTAGT. The CDR3, as DNA: TGTGCCAGCAGTGACACGAGGGGAGGGGCGCGTCAGCCCCAGCATTTT. Protein product: CASSDTRGGARQPQHF.

The chain employs TRBV4-2 and TRBJ2-5, with a tentative D call TRBD2 (5 bases). The V gene's germline CDR1 is LGHNA and CDR2 YNFKEQ. The CDR3 contains 15 residues. V was shortened by 2 bases and J by 5 bases, with 15 bases between the two germline ends. CDR3 protein: CASSQLITGSETQYF. The CDR3 coding sequence is TGTGCCAGCAGCCAACTCATTACGGGGTCTGAGACCCAGTACTTC.

Concerning this clone: The same CDR3 can be traced to other DNA sequences in this sample. The rearrangement links TRBV18 to TRBJ2-7; D may be TRBD1 (5 bases). The germline CDR1 and CDR2 sequences are KGHSH and LQKENI. V was pared by 1 base and J by 3 bases, with 7 bases between. The CDR3 runs 13 residues. CDR3 DNA: TGTGCCAGCTCACCACGAGACAGCTACGAGCAGTACTTC. It translates to CASSPRDSYEQYF.

The chain couples TRBV29-1 to TRBJ2-1; 7 nucleotides agree with TRBD1. The CDR3 consists of 14 residues. V dropped 3 bases and J dropped 3; count of bases not matched to a gene: 5. Germline CDR1 SQVTM, CDR2 ANQGSEA. The DNA of the CDR3 is TGCAGCGTTGACCTCGGACAGGACTACAATGAGCAGTTCTTC. As protein: CSVDLGQDYNEQFF.

The V call is TRBV19, the J call TRBJ1-6; D call uncertain. Germline CDR1 reads LNHDA; CDR2 reads SQIVND (reference sequence). Trimming took off 0 bases at V and 3 bases at J, with 6 bases between the two ends. The CDR3 extends over 15 amino acids. The CDR3 DNA reads TGTGCCAGTAGTATAGATCCGTTCTATAATTCACCCCTCCACTTT. Its translation is CASSIDPFYNSPLHF.